The next 28 T cell receptor beta chains were all read from a single sample in a study of STAT5B mutations in CD4+ large granular lymphocyte leukemia. Data came from immunoSEQ multiplex PCR; TCRdb stores just in-frame clones and leaves some out. Of 20,000 or so clones in the sample, approximately 71% were seen once. The sequenced sample consisted of CD4+ T cells from blood buffy coats. The receptor set was obtained from a human donor in good health.

CDR3 coding DNA: TGTGCCAGCAGCTACCGGGACAGGACAATGAATGAGCAGTTCTTC. Translated: CASSYRDRTMNEQFF. The genes are TRBV5-6 and TRBJ2-1, with TRBD1 matching over 8 bases. The germline gives CDR1 SGHDT, CDR2 YYEEEE. The ends lost 3 bases at V and 7 bases at J; junction bases unmatched: 9. The CDR3 totals 15 residues.

The chain uses TRBV5-4 and TRBJ2-6, with D maybe TRBD2 (6 bases). The CDR3 consists of 16 residues. Trimming cost V 2 bases and J 1 base, with 10 bases left between them. The V gene's germline CDR1 is SGHNT and CDR2 YYREEE (reference sequence). Here the CDR3 reads CASSFGGVSGANVLTF. In nucleotides, the CDR3 is TGTGCCAGCAGCTTTGGCGGGGTTTCTGGGGCCAACGTCCTGACTTTC. Full variable domain (remainder filled in from reference TRBV5-4 and TRBJ2-6): ETGVTQSPTHLIKTRGQQVTLRCSSQSGHNTVSWYQQALGQGPQFIFQYYREEENGRGNFPPRFSGLQFPNYSSELNVNALELDDSALYLCASSFGGVSGANVLTFGAGSRLTVL.

The V gene is TRBV7-2, the J gene TRBJ2-7, with D possibly being TRBD1 (6 bases). Looked up from germline, CDR1 is SGHTA and CDR2 is FQGNSA. V was shortened by 0 bases and J by 2 bases, with 11 bases between the two germline ends. There are 15 residues in the CDR3. The CDR3 loop is CASSLATGATYEQYF. The CDR3 DNA sequence: TGTGCCAGCAGCTTAGCGACAGGTGCCACCTACGAGCAGTACTTC.

The chain employs TRBV6-1 and TRBJ2-7; no clear D. This CDR3 has 13 residues. With 6 bases removed from V and 2 bases from J, the gap between germline ends came to 11 bases. Germline lookup yields CDR1 MNHNS and CDR2 SASEGT. Here the CDR3 DNA reads TGTGCCAGCAGAAGTCAGGCCACCTACGAGCAGTACTTC. Its translation: CASRSQATYEQYF.

V gene TRBV28 combines with J gene TRBJ2-6; D not certain. Germline V lookup: CDR1 MDHEN, CDR2 SYDVKM. The CDR3 is made up of 15 amino acids. V was trimmed by 5 bases and J by 0 bases, leaving 8 bases between them. CDR3: CASSPLLSGANVLTF. CDR3 in DNA: TGTGCCAGCAGTCCCCTTCTCTCTGGGGCCAACGTCCTGACTTTC.

The gene calls are TRBV7-2 and TRBJ2-3, with 8 bases lining up with TRBD2. The CDR3 is 15 residues long. The V gene's germline CDR1 is SGHTA and CDR2 FQGNSA. V dropped 2 bases and J dropped 4; count of bases not matched to a gene: 5. CDR3 region: CASSLPQAGADTQYF. For the CDR3, the DNA is TGTGCCAGCAGCTTACCCCAAGCGGGAGCAGATACGCAGTATTTT.

This clone has more than one count but fewer than ten. J is TRBJ1-1 and V is TRBV4-1; D not certain. CDR1 is MGHRA, CDR2 YSYEKL, per germline. The V end was cut by 0 bases, the J end by 0 bases, with 8 bases between. This CDR3 has 15 residues. The CDR3 reads CASSQDSVMNTEAFF. For the CDR3, the DNA is TGCGCCAGCAGCCAAGATTCAGTCATGAACACTGAAGCTTTCTTT.

The chain couples TRBV30 to TRBJ2-6; TRBD1 agrees at 9 bases. Germline values: CDR1 GTSNPN, CDR2 SVGIG (reference sequence). This CDR3 has 14 residues. The ends lost 5 bases at V and 1 base at J; junction bases unmatched: 0. As DNA, the CDR3 is TGTGCCTGGGACAGGGGGTCTGGGGCCAACGTCCTGACTTTC. Translation gives CAWDRGSGANVLTF.

This chain joins TRBV19 and TRBJ2-3; D not resolved. V lost 2 bases to trimming and J lost 3 bases, with 12 bases between them. The CDR3 has 15 amino acids. Per germline, CDR1 LNHDA and CDR2 SQIVND (reference sequence). The chain's CDR3 is CASSILGPGTDTQYF. The CDR3 region has the DNA TGTGCCAGTAGTATACTGGGCCCTGGGACAGATACGCAGTATTTT.

This clone was found once. This chain uses TRBV6-1 with TRBJ1-2; 10 nucleotides line up with TRBD1. Germline V gene sequence: CDR1 MNHNS, CDR2 SASEGT. The CDR3 runs to 15 residues. The trim removed 0 bases at V and 7 bases at J, leaving 5 bases unmatched. CDR3 in amino acids: CASSEAMGQGFGYTF. The DNA for the CDR3 is TGTGCCAGCAGTGAAGCTATGGGACAGGGGTTTGGCTACACCTTC.

The genes are TRBV28 and TRBJ2-1, with TRBD2 as a possible D gene (5 bases). This CDR3 has 14 amino acids. The V gene lost 5 bases and the J gene lost 8 bases, with 16 bases spanning the gap. From germline, CDR1 is MDHEN and CDR2 SYDVKM. The CDR3 DNA reads TGTGCCAGCAGTCTCGGATGGGAGTTCCATGAGCAGTTCTTC. Translating it yields CASSLGWEFHEQFF.

The chain uses TRBV11-2 and TRBJ2-3; TRBD1 matches 9 bases. The CDR3 extends over 17 amino acids. Per the germline V gene, CDR1 is SGHAT and CDR2 is FQNNGV. After removal of 3 bases from V and 2 bases from J, the junction contained 9 bases not matched to a gene. The CDR3, as DNA: TGTGCCAGCAGCTTGATGGACAGGGGAAGGTTCACAGATACGCAGTATTTT. As protein: CASSLMDRGRFTDTQYF.

J is TRBJ2-5 and V is TRBV5-4; the D is unclear. V was clipped by 7 bases and J by 2 bases, with 12 bases between them. Germline CDR1 is SGHNT and CDR2 is YYREEE (reference sequence). The CDR3 has 13 amino acids. The CDR3 DNA follows: TGTGCCAGCCGCCGGGCGGAACAAGAGACCCAGTACTTC. Amino acids: CASRRAEQETQYF.

The V gene is TRBV28, the J gene TRBJ2-1; D tentatively fits TRBD1 or TRBD2 (5 bases each). V was shortened by 5 bases and J by 2 bases, with 13 bases between the two germline ends. CDR3 size: 15 residues. Germline V gene sequence: CDR1 MDHEN, CDR2 SYDVKM. CDR3: CASSPLRGAYNEQFF. The DNA of the CDR3 is TGTGCCAGCAGTCCTTTGAGGGGCGCCTACAATGAGCAGTTCTTC.

This clone has a handful of counts. The chain couples TRBV18 to TRBJ1-4; perhaps TRBD1 as D (6 bases). Germline V gene data show CDR1 as KGHSH and CDR2 as LQKENI. V was clipped by 6 bases and J by 5 bases, with 16 bases between them. The CDR3 runs to 15 residues. CDR3 nucleotides: TGTGCCAGCTCCCCCGGACAGCTGAGAAATGAAAAACTGTTTTTT. Protein: CASSPGQLRNEKLFF.

The V and J genes are TRBV7-8 and TRBJ2-1, with D possibly TRBD2 on 6 matching bases. Germline V gene sequence: CDR1 SGHVS, CDR2 FQNEAQ. The V end lost 1 base, the J end lost 3 bases, and 16 bases lay between the germline ends. The CDR3 contains 17 residues. The CDR3 DNA reads TGTGCCAGCAGCTTAGTCTCGGGGACTTTTTTCTACAATGAGCAGTTCTTC. Its protein product is CASSLVSGTFFYNEQFF.

This clone was picked up a small number of times. The gene calls are TRBV30 and TRBJ1-5; possibly TRBD1 for D (6 bases). V was clipped by 5 bases and J by 6 bases, with 17 bases between them. This CDR3 region has 14 residues. CDR1 is GTSNPN and CDR2 is SVGIG in the germline V gene (reference sequence). This chain's CDR3 is CAWEEGGAGQPQHF. The CDR3 DNA reads as TGTGCCTGGGAAGAAGGGGGGGCGGGTCAGCCCCAGCATTTT.

This chain links TRBV14 with TRBJ2-7; TRBD2 agrees at 10 bases. CDR3 length: 16 residues. The germline CDR1 and CDR2 sequences are SGHDN and FVKESK. V lost 1 base and J lost 3; bases outside the gene matches: 6. In nucleotides, the CDR3 is TGTGCCAGCAGCCAAGTTTCTAGCGGGAGTATCTACGAGCAGTACTTC. Its protein is CASSQVSSGSIYEQYF.

This clone was detected a few times. Here the CDR3 reads CASSIRDRNQPQHF. DNA of the CDR3: TGTGCCAGTAGTATACGGGACCGAAATCAGCCCCAGCATTTT. This chain links TRBV19 with TRBJ1-5; perhaps TRBD1 as D (5 bases). The CDR3 extends over 14 amino acids. Trimming shortened V by 2 bases and J by 4 bases, and 9 bases separated the two germline ends. Germline-derived CDR1 and CDR2 are LNHDA and SQIVND (reference sequence).

This chain uses TRBV2 with TRBJ2-5; D is possibly TRBD1 or TRBD2 (5 bases each). The V gene's germline CDR1 is SNHLY and CDR2 FYNNEI. Trimming cost V 7 bases and J 1 base, with 13 bases left between them. The CDR3 is made up of 14 amino acids. CDR3 residues: CASTPGRSQETQYF. In nucleotides, the CDR3 is TGTGCCAGCACTCCGGGACGGTCCCAAGAGACCCAGTACTTC.

J is TRBJ2-7 and V is TRBV5-1; tentative D call: TRBD2 (5 bases). This CDR3 is built from 14 residues. V shed 3 bases and J shed 2 bases, with 12 bases lying between them. CDR1 SGHRS and CDR2 YFSETQ come from the germline V gene. CDR3 protein: CASSSEAGPYEQYF. For the CDR3, the DNA is TGCGCCAGCAGCTCGGAGGCTGGGCCCTACGAGCAGTACTTC.

The chain recombines TRBV7-8 with TRBJ2-3; D ambiguous. This CDR3 comprises 11 residues. Trimming shortened V by 1 base and J by 10 bases, and 6 bases separated the two germline ends. Germline loops: CDR1 SGHVS, CDR2 FQNEAQ. The CDR3 loop is CASSLGVAQYF. In DNA form, the CDR3 reads TGTGCCAGCAGCTTAGGGGTGGCGCAGTATTTT.

This chain links TRBV6-5 with TRBJ2-5; 7 bases map to TRBD2. The CDR3 is 14 amino acids. CDR1 and CDR2 (germline): MNHEY, SVGAGI. The V segment lost 8 bases and the J segment 5 bases; nucleotides outside the gene matches: 11. The CDR3 DNA is TGTGCCAGCTATGGGGGGGATCGGTGGGAGACCCAGTACTTC. It encodes CASYGGDRWETQYF.

V and J are TRBV6-1 and TRBJ1-2, with D perhaps matching TRBD1 (6 bases). CDR1 is MNHNS, CDR2 SASEGT, per germline. The CDR3 extends over 13 amino acids. V lost 7 bases and J 1 base, leaving 10 bases between the germline ends. The CDR3 reads CASNRDNNYGYTF. The CDR3 DNA is TGTGCCAGCAACAGGGACAATAACTATGGCTACACCTTC.

This clone turned up a few times. In DNA form, the CDR3 reads TGCGCCAGCAGTTCGGGACTAGCGGGCTACGAGCAGTACTTC. This translates into CASSSGLAGYEQYF. The chain combines TRBV10-1 with TRBJ2-7, with 12 bases lining up with TRBD2. Germline CDR1 reads WNHNN; CDR2 reads SYGVQD (reference sequence). The CDR3 extends over 14 amino acids. Unmatched junction bases numbered 2, after V lost 5 bases and J lost 3 bases.

To note about this clone: The junction differs from germline at one of its ends, possibly a read error. This chain connects TRBV27 to TRBJ2-5; D is unclear. Germline CDR1 is MNHEY and CDR2 is SMNVEV (reference sequence). The length of the CDR3 is 12 residues. This CDR3 is CAGSFLGETQYF. DNA for the CDR3: TGTGCCGGCAGTTTCCTTGGGGAGACCCAGTACTTC.

The chain uses TRBV6-1 and TRBJ1-4; 11 bases are a match to TRBD1. The germline V gene has CDR1 MNHNS and CDR2 SASEGT. This CDR3 region has 15 residues. Trimming took 6 bases from V and 4 from J; bases not matched to a gene: 4. The CDR3: CASRDRGQVNEKLFF. DNA for the CDR3: TGTGCCAGCAGGGACAGGGGGCAGGTTAATGAAAAACTGTTTTTT.

This chain joins TRBV7-8 and TRBJ1-1, with 7 bases matching TRBD1. CDR1 is SGHVS and CDR2 is FQNEAQ in the germline V gene. V trimming: 5 bases; J trimming: 1 base; junction bases outside the gene matches: 10. The CDR3 length is 16 residues. The CDR3 region has the DNA TGTGCCAGCAGCCCCCTTGTAAGACAGGGGAACACTGAAGCTTTCTTT. It codes for CASSPLVRQGNTEAFF.